Sequencing of this T cell receptor (beta chain) was carried out in a study of cytomegalovirus exposure and HLA in healthy donors. Whole-study results and caveats: Later analysis placed DRB1 highest and HLA-C lowest in TCR association rates, which differed by HLA locus. There were reportedly fewer N-insertions in an Asian-associated ancestry cluster than the roughly 610-donor mean, in a later analysis. In all likelihood, a cluster of highly shared sequence variants was a sequencing artifact.

This clone was seen a few times. Its matching antigen is unknown. V was clipped by 6 bases and J by 1 base; unmatched bases: 5. Germline values: CDR1 MNHEY, CDR2 SMNVEV (reference sequence). CDR3 length equals 17 residues. The PCR ran on 60 Vbeta and 13 Jbeta primers. The assay was immunoSEQ multiplex PCR, and TCRdb's table has in-frame clones only and misses some. Counted here are fewer than 150,000 clones, approximately 80% occurring once; the ten biggest clones make up around 1.2%. The V gene is TRBV27, the J gene TRBJ2-6; 11 nucleotides agree with TRBD1. The sequencing sample was made of PBMCs. This sequence originates from a man aged 45 to 65 in good health and CMV-seronegative. CDR3 nucleotide sequence: TGTGCCAGCAGCCGCGGACAGGGGGCGTCTGGGGCCAACGTCCTGACTTTC. Translated: CASSRGQGASGANVLTF.